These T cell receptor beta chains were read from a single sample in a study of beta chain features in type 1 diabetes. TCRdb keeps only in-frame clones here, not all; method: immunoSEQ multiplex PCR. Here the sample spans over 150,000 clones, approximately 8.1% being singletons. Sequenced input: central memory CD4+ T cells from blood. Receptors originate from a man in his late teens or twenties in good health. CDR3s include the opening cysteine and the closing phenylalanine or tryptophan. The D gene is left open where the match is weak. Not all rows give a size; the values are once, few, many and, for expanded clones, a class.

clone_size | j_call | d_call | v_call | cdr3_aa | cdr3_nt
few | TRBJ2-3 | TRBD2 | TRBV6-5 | CASSYSTGLGIDTQYF | TGTGCCAGCAGTTACTCAACGGGACTAGGTATAGATACGCAGTATTTT
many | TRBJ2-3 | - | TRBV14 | CASSPSGRLTDTQYF | TGTGCCAGCAGCCCCTCGGGAAGGTTGACAGATACGCAGTATTTT
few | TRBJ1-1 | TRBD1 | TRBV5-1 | CASSAGQDLFTEAFF | TGCGCCAGCAGCGCGGGACAGGATTTGTTCACTGAAGCTTTCTTT
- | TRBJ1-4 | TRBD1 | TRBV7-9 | CASSPGQGGLFF | TGTGCCAGCAGCCCCGGACAGGGTGGACTGTTTTTT
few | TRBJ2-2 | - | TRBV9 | CASSVGDGRGHPGELFF | TGTGCCAGCAGCGTAGGGGATGGCCGCGGACACCCGGGGGAGCTGTTTTTT
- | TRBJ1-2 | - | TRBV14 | CASSQDGTYGGYTF | TGTGCCAGCAGCCAAGACGGGACATACGGGGGCTACACCTTC
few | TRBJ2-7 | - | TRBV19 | CASSTGPYEQYF | TGTGCCAGTAGTACAGGTCCCTACGAGCAGTACTTC
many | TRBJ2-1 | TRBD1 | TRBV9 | CASSVARTGLQGEQFF | TGTGCCAGCAGCGTAGCCCGGACAGGGCTACAAGGCGAGCAGTTCTTC
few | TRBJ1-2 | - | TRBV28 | CASSSNGYGYTF | TGTGCCAGCAGTTCTAACGGCTATGGCTACACCTTC
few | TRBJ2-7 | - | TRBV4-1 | CASSQGEQGRVQYF | TGCGCCAGCAGCCAGGGGGAACAGGGACGTGTGCAGTACTTC
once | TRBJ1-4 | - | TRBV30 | CAWSKGLKNEKLFF | TGTGCCTGGAGTAAAGGACTTAAAAATGAAAAACTGTTTTTT
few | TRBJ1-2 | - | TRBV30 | CAWSNPGRNYGYTF | TGTGCCTGGAGTAATCCTGGCAGAAACTATGGCTACACCTTC